Listed here are 23 T cell receptor beta chains from one sample, sequenced in a study of OX40 agonist ivuxolimab in advanced cancers. Sequencing used immunoSEQ multiplex PCR; TCRdb keeps in-frame clones, though not all of them. The sample has 55,000 to 70,000 clones, over 80% seen once. The sequencing used CD4+ or CD8+ T cells sorted from blood, collected in a trial of the OX40 agonist ivuxolimab. The receptors here all came from an adult with an advanced solid tumor such as melanoma, head and neck, liver or kidney cancer.

This chain joins TRBV6-6 and TRBJ2-7; no firm D call. The V end lost 2 bases, the J end lost 2 bases, and 16 bases lay between the germline ends. This CDR3 spans 16 amino acids. Germline lookup yields CDR1 MNHNY and CDR2 SVGAGI (reference sequence). The CDR3 here is CASSYTTGSTTYEQYF. The CDR3 nucleotides read TGTGCCAGCAGTTACACGACGGGCTCAACAACCTACGAGCAGTACTTC.

J is TRBJ2-3 and V is TRBV4-3; 11 nucleotides line up with TRBD1. The CDR3 is 14 amino acids. Germline V gene lookup returns CDR1 LGHNA and CDR2 YSLEER. J gave up 14 bases and V 4 bases, and 11 bases lay outside the gene matches. Here the CDR3 DNA reads TGCGCCAGCAGCCCCGGGACAGGGGGTTTAGTACGGTATTTT. The encoded protein is CASSPGTGGLVRYF.

J is TRBJ1-1 and V is TRBV5-6; D ambiguous. Deletions cut 3 bases from V and 5 bases from J, with 5 bases between. CDR1 and CDR2 from the germline V gene are SGHDT and YYEEEE. The CDR3 has 11 amino acids. The CDR3 DNA reads as TGTGCCAGCAGCTCCCAGACTGAAGCTTTCTTT. Its translation: CASSSQTEAFF.

This clone was seen just once. The chain couples TRBV14 to TRBJ2-7; 7 nucleotides match TRBD1. V shed 0 bases and J 0 bases; nucleotides not matched to a gene: 5. The CDR3 has 16 amino acids. Germline-derived CDR1 and CDR2 are SGHDN and FVKESK. The CDR3 protein is CASSQDPGTDSYEQYF. Written as DNA, the CDR3 is TGTGCCAGCAGCCAAGATCCCGGGACAGACTCCTACGAGCAGTACTTC.

This clone turned up a few times. Written as DNA, the CDR3 is TGTGCCAGTAGTAGTACAGGGCGCGGTGAGCAGTTCTTC. Amino acid sequence: CASSSTGRGEQFF. V is TRBV19 and J is TRBJ2-1, with D possibly being TRBD1 (6 bases). The V gene's germline CDR1 is LNHDA and CDR2 SQIVND (reference sequence). Deletions cut 4 bases from V and 9 bases from J, with 13 bases between. The CDR3 totals 13 residues.

The chain couples TRBV7-2 to TRBJ1-6; unclear D gene. The V gene's germline CDR1 is SGHTA and CDR2 FQGNSA. Trimming took off 3 bases at V and 9 bases at J, with 9 bases between the two ends. The CDR3 is 13 amino acids. The CDR3 sequence: CASSFERGSPLHF. The CDR3 DNA sequence: TGTGCCAGCAGCTTCGAACGGGGTTCACCCCTCCACTTT.

This clone was counted only a few times. The chain recombines TRBV4-1 with TRBJ2-7; D tentatively reads TRBD1 or TRBD2 (5 bases each). Trimming removed 4 bases at V and 5 bases at J, with 18 bases between. The CDR3 contains 15 residues. Per germline, CDR1 MGHRA and CDR2 YSYEKL. Here the CDR3 DNA reads TGCGCCAGCAGCCCCCCGGGAACCCAAGGGGACGAGCAGTACTTC. Translating it yields CASSPPGTQGDEQYF.

This chain links TRBV30 with TRBJ1-4; tentatively, D is TRBD1 (5 bases). Germline loops: CDR1 GTSNPN, CDR2 SVGIG (reference sequence). This CDR3 comprises 13 residues. The CDR3 loop is CAGSRAFNEKLFF. Written as DNA, the CDR3 is TGTGCTGGCTCCAGGGCCTTTAATGAAAAACTGTTTTTT.

The chain joins TRBV28 to TRBJ2-7; the match to TRBD2 covers 10 bases. With 4 bases clipped from V and 5 bases from J, the junction kept 14 bases outside the gene matches. Germline CDR1 MDHEN, CDR2 SYDVKM. This CDR3 is 17 amino acids long. CDR3 DNA: TGTGCCAGCAGTTCGGGAGCCCCTAGCGGGAGTTTCAACGAGCAGTACTTC. Protein sequence: CASSSGAPSGSFNEQYF.

The rearrangement joins TRBV28 to TRBJ2-5; possibly TRBD1 for D (5 bases). The CDR3 has 14 residues. V was trimmed by 4 bases and J by 2 bases, leaving 11 bases between them. Germline V lookup: CDR1 MDHEN, CDR2 SYDVKM. CDR3 residues: CASSSDSLQETQYF. DNA for the CDR3: TGTGCCAGCAGTTCAGACAGTTTACAAGAGACCCAGTACTTC.

This chain uses TRBV19 with TRBJ2-7; TRBD2 might be the D (5 bases). V gave up 6 bases and J gave up 4 bases, with 19 bases separating them. CDR3 length: 15 amino acids. Germline V gene data show CDR1 as LNHDA and CDR2 as SQIVND (reference sequence). The CDR3 sequence is CASSITGLSLYEQYF. For the CDR3, the DNA is TGTGCCAGTAGCATCACCGGACTTTCCTTATACGAGCAGTACTTC. Supplemented by reference TRBV19 and TRBJ2-7, the full variable domain reads DGGITQSPKYLFRKEGQNVTLSCEQNLNHDAMYWYRQDPGQGLRLIYYSQIVNDFQKGDIAEGYSVSREKKESFPLTVTSAQKNPTAFYLCASSITGLSLYEQYFGPGTRLTVT.

Of note for this clone: The same CDR3 arises from other DNA sequences in this sample as well. The genes are TRBV9 and TRBJ2-7; a weak D match, TRBD2 (5 bases). CDR3 length: 14 amino acids. From germline, CDR1 is SGDLS and CDR2 YYNGEE. The V end lost 3 bases, the J end lost 0 bases, and 10 bases lay between the germline ends. The CDR3 DNA sequence: TGTGCCAGCAGCGAAGGGAGCGGCTCCTACGAGCAGTACTTC. Its protein is CASSEGSGSYEQYF.

This clone was detected a few times. The rearrangement uses TRBV11-3 and TRBJ2-1; 14 nucleotides agree with TRBD2. The CDR3 sequence is 14 residues long. Germline V gene sequence: CDR1 SGHNT, CDR2 YENEEA. Trimming removed 5 bases from V and 11 bases from J; junction bases left unmatched: 5. CDR3 sequence reads: CASSGRLAGGKQFF. Written as DNA, the CDR3 is TGTGCCAGCAGCGGCAGACTAGCGGGAGGGAAGCAGTTCTTC.

The V call is TRBV4-2, the J call TRBJ2-5, with a tentative D call TRBD1 (5 bases). Germline-derived CDR1 and CDR2 are LGHNA and YNFKEQ. CDR3 length: 12 residues. V was clipped by 6 bases and J by 1 base, with 6 bases between them. The CDR3 bases are TGTGCCAGCAGGGACACCCAAGAGACCCAGTACTTC. It codes for CASRDTQETQYF.

V is TRBV11-2 and J is TRBJ2-7; D gene unclear. The germline CDR1 and CDR2 sequences are SGHAT and FQNNGV. V gave up 5 bases and J gave up 3 bases, with 8 bases separating them. This CDR3 has 12 residues. The CDR3 loop reads CASSRWSYEQYF. CDR3 nucleotide sequence: TGTGCCAGCAGCCGCTGGAGCTACGAGCAGTACTTC.

This clone was detected only once. The chain has TRBV6-1 and TRBJ1-1, with D unresolved. V lost 6 bases, J lost 0 bases, and 5 bases lay in between. Per the germline V gene, CDR1 is MNHNS and CDR2 is SASEGT. The CDR3 length is 12 residues. CDR3 in amino acids: CASRDLNTEAFF. The CDR3 bases are TGTGCCAGCAGAGACCTGAACACTGAAGCTTTCTTT.

This chain uses TRBV5-1 with TRBJ2-3; tentatively, D is TRBD2 (6 bases). CDR3 length: 13 amino acids. Trimming shortened V by 7 bases and J by 6 bases, and 15 bases separated the two germline ends. CDR1 is SGHRS, CDR2 YFSETQ, per germline. CDR3 amino acids: CASGREGMDTQYF. The DNA for the CDR3 is TGCGCCAGCGGGCGGGAAGGTATGGATACGCAGTATTTT.

J is TRBJ2-7 and V is TRBV19; perhaps TRBD1 as D (6 bases). Germline V gene data show CDR1 as LNHDA and CDR2 as SQIVND (reference sequence). The CDR3 is made up of 14 amino acids. V lost 5 bases, J lost 0 bases, and 11 bases lay in between. The CDR3 DNA follows: TGTGCCAGTAGTCTCGACAGGTTCTCCTACGAGCAGTACTTC. Protein sequence: CASSLDRFSYEQYF. Based on the CDR3 plus reference TRBV19 and TRBJ2-7, the full variable domain is DGGITQSPKYLFRKEGQNVTLSCEQNLNHDAMYWYRQDPGQGLRLIYYSQIVNDFQKGDIAEGYSVSREKKESFPLTVTSAQKNPTAFYLCASSLDRFSYEQYFGPGTRLTVT.

This clone appeared a single time. The rearrangement links TRBV18 to TRBJ2-3, with 10 bases that match TRBD2. V lost 4 bases to trimming and J lost 1 base; unmatched junction nucleotides: 5. The germline CDR1 and CDR2 sequences are KGHSH and LQKENI. The CDR3 loop spans 16 amino acids. The CDR3: CASSRNLAGGTDTQYF. DNA for the CDR3: TGTGCCAGCTCACGAAATCTAGCGGGAGGCACAGATACGCAGTATTTT. The variable domain in full, with the rest retrieved from reference TRBV18 and TRBJ2-3, is NAGVMQNPRHLVRRRGQEARLRCSPMKGHSHVYWYRQLPEEGLKFMVYLQKENIIDESGMPKERFSAEFPKEGPSILRIQQVVRGDSAAYFCASSRNLAGGTDTQYFGPGTRLTVL.

This clone has just one count. The chain combines TRBV28 with TRBJ2-5, with D possibly being TRBD1 (5 bases). The J call may be mistaken, given a closer DNA end match to TRBJ2-7. Per germline, CDR1 MDHEN and CDR2 SYDVKM. This CDR3 contains 15 residues. The CDR3 is CASSTPYDSIYEQYF. CDR3 nucleotide sequence: TGTGCCAGCAGTACACCTTACGACAGTATTTACGAGCAGTACTTC.

This chain links TRBV7-3 with TRBJ2-7, with D perhaps TRBD2 (5 bases). The V and J ends lost 5 bases and 4 bases respectively, with 9 bases between them. CDR3 length equals 12 residues. The germline gives CDR1 SGHTA, CDR2 FQGTGA. CDR3 in amino acids: CASSEGGYEQYF. CDR3 bases: TGTGCCAGCAGCGAAGGAGGTTACGAGCAGTACTTC.

This clone was seen just once. The V gene is TRBV7-3, the J gene TRBJ1-1; 10 nucleotides line up with TRBD1. The V gene's germline CDR1 is SGHTA and CDR2 FQGTGA. The CDR3 covers 15 residues. V was clipped by 0 bases and J by 7 bases; unmatched bases: 5. CDR3 DNA sequence: TGTGCCAGCAGCTTAACCAGTGGACAGGGGGTTGAAGCTTTCTTT. Protein sequence: CASSLTSGQGVEAFF. Looking up the rest from reference TRBV7-3 and TRBJ1-1 gives the full variable domain: GAGVSQTPSNKVTEKGKYVELRCDPISGHTALYWYRQSLGQGPEFLIYFQGTGAADDSGLPNDRFFAVRPEGSVSTLKIQRTERGDSAVYLCASSLTSGQGVEAFFGQGTRLTVV.

J is TRBJ1-5 and V is TRBV6-4; 7 bases align to TRBD1. CDR1 is MRHNA, CDR2 SNTAGT, per germline. The junction had 6 bases not matched to a gene; V was cut back by 2 bases and J by 2 bases. This CDR3 is 16 amino acids long. The chain's CDR3 is CASSDEDRLGNQPQHF. CDR3 DNA: TGTGCCAGCAGTGACGAGGACAGGCTCGGCAATCAGCCCCAGCATTTT.